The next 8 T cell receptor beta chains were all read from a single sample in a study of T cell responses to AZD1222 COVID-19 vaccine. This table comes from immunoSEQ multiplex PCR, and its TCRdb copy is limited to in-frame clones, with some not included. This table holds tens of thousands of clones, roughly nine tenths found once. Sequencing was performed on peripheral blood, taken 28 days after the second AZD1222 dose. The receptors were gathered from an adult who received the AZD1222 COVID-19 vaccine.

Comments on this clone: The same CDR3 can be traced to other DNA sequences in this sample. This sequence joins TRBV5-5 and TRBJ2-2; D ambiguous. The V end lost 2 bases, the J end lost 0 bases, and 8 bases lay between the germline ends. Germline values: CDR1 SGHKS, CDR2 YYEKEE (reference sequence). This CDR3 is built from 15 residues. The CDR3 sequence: CASSFGRTNTGELFF. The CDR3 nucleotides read TGTGCCAGCAGCTTTGGCAGAACGAACACCGGGGAGCTGTTTTTT.

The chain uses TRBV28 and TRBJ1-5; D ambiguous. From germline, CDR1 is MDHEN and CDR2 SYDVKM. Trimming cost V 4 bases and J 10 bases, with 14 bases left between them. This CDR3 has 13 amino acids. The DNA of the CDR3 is TGTGCCAGCAGTTCCACCGGACTGAATCCCCAGCATTTT. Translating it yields CASSSTGLNPQHF.

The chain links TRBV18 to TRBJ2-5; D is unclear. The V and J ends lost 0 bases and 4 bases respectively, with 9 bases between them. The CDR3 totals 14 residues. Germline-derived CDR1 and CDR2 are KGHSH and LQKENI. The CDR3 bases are TGTGCCAGCTCACCACCGTCGGGTGGAGAGACCCAGTACTTC. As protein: CASSPPSGGETQYF.

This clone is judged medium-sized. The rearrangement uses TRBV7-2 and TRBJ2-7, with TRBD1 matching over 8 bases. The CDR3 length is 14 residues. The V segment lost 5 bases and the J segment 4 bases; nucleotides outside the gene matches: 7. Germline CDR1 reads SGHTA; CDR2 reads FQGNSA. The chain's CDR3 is CASSPGGPVYEQYF. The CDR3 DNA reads TGTGCCAGCAGCCCAGGGGGCCCAGTGTACGAGCAGTACTTC.

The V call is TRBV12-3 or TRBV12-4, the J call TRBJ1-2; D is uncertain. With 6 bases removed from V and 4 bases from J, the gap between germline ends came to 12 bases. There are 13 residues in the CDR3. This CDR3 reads CASSPLSSYGYTF. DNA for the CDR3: TGTGCCAGCAGCCCCTTATCGAGCTATGGCTACACCTTC.

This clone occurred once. CDR3 sequence (DNA): TGCGCCAGCAGTGAGTCGGGGGAAGGGGGTGAAGCTTTCTTT. It specifies CASSESGEGGEAFF. The chain employs TRBV10-1 and TRBJ1-1; the D gene is possibly TRBD1 (6 bases). The length of the CDR3 is 14 residues. The germline CDR1 and CDR2 sequences are WNHNN and SYGVQD (reference sequence). V was clipped by 0 bases and J by 7 bases, with 12 bases between them.

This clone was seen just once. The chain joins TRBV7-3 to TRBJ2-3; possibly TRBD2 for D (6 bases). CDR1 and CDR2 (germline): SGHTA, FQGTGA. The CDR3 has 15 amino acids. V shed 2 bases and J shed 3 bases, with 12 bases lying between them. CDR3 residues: CASSLYGRETDTQYF. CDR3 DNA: TGTGCCAGCAGCTTATACGGGCGGGAAACAGATACGCAGTATTTT.

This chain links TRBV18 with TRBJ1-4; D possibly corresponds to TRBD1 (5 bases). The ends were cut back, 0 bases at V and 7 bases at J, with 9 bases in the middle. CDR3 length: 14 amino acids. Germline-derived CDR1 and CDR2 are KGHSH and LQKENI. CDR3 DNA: TGTGCCAGCTCACCACCAGGGGTCGGTGAAAAACTGTTTTTT. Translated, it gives CASSPPGVGEKLFF.